The rows below give T cell receptor beta chains drawn from one sample of a study of blood T cell repertoires in COVID-19. TCRdb's copy holds only in-frame clones and misses some; the assay was immunoSEQ multiplex PCR. Among approximately 250,000 clones listed, approximately 90% were seen once. Sequencing was performed on PBMCs or T cells enriched from blood (not recorded which). The receptors come from a man aged 40-49 years who had been exposed to COVID-19. Each CDR3 is given with its conserved first and last residue. The D gene is left open where the match is weak. A row's size may be missing; if present it is once, few, many or a size class.

d_call: -; clone_size: few; j_call: TRBJ2-2; v_call: TRBV4-2; cdr3_aa: CASSPVQNANTGELFF; cdr3_nt: TGTGCCAGCAGCCCGGTACAGAACGCGAACACCGGGGAGCTGTTTTTT
d_call: -; clone_size: -; j_call: TRBJ1-1; v_call: TRBV4-2; cdr3_aa: CASSQARGKNTEAFF; cdr3_nt: TGTGCCAGCAGCCAAGCCAGGGGTAAGAACACTGAAGCTTTCTTT
d_call: -; clone_size: -; j_call: TRBJ2-6; v_call: TRBV11-2; cdr3_aa: CASSPGRAGANVLTF; cdr3_nt: TGTGCCAGCAGCCCAGGCAGGGCTGGGGCCAACGTCCTGACTTTC
d_call: TRBD2; clone_size: -; j_call: TRBJ2-1; v_call: TRBV14; cdr3_aa: CASSSRTSGRYNEQFF; cdr3_nt: TGTGCCAGCAGCTCCCGGACTAGCGGGAGATACAATGAGCAGTTCTTC
d_call: TRBD1; clone_size: -; j_call: TRBJ2-1; v_call: TRBV3-1/TRBV3-2; cdr3_aa: CASSHLGQGRNEQFF; cdr3_nt: TGTGCCAGCAGCCACTTAGGACAGGGTAGGAATGAGCAGTTCTTC
d_call: TRBD2; clone_size: -; j_call: TRBJ2-5; v_call: TRBV5-1; cdr3_aa: CASSFSGTSYLGKETQYF; cdr3_nt: TGCGCCAGCAGCTTTTCCGGGACTAGCTACTTGGGGAAAGAGACCCAGTACTTC
d_call: TRBD1; clone_size: -; j_call: TRBJ1-4; v_call: TRBV19; cdr3_aa: CASSPGTASREKLFF; cdr3_nt: TGTGCCAGTAGTCCCGGGACAGCCTCCAGAGAAAAACTGTTTTTT
d_call: -; clone_size: -; j_call: TRBJ1-4; v_call: TRBV30; cdr3_aa: CAWSTGGAEKLFF; cdr3_nt: TGTGCCTGGAGTACGGGGGGGGCGGAAAAACTGTTTTTT
d_call: -; clone_size: -; j_call: TRBJ2-2; v_call: TRBV28; cdr3_aa: CASSLRAGELFF; cdr3_nt: TGTGCCAGCAGTTTACGCGCCGGGGAGCTGTTTTTT
d_call: TRBD2; clone_size: -; j_call: TRBJ2-7; v_call: TRBV14; cdr3_aa: CASSPASGRPYEQYF; cdr3_nt: TGTGCCAGCAGCCCGGCTAGCGGGAGGCCCTACGAGCAGTACTTC
d_call: TRBD2; clone_size: -; j_call: TRBJ2-3; v_call: TRBV13; cdr3_aa: CASSYRDYFLSSTDTQYF; cdr3_nt: TGTGCCAGCAGTTACCGGGACTACTTTCTTTCTAGCACAGATACGCAGTATTTT
d_call: -; clone_size: -; j_call: TRBJ1-3; v_call: TRBV27; cdr3_aa: CASRASGSSGNTIYF; cdr3_nt: TGTGCCAGCCGAGCCTCCGGGAGCTCTGGAAACACCATATATTTT
d_call: TRBD1; clone_size: -; j_call: TRBJ1-6; v_call: TRBV27; cdr3_aa: CASSYGTVERNSPLHF; cdr3_nt: TGTGCCAGCAGCTACGGGACAGTGGAGAGAAATTCACCCCTCCACTTT
d_call: TRBD1; clone_size: -; j_call: TRBJ1-2; v_call: TRBV6-5; cdr3_aa: CASSYQGANYGYTF; cdr3_nt: TGTGCCAGCAGTTATCAGGGGGCAAACTATGGCTACACCTTC
d_call: TRBD2; clone_size: -; j_call: TRBJ2-7; v_call: TRBV4-2; cdr3_aa: CASSQDQRGGYEQYF; cdr3_nt: TGTGCCAGCAGCCAAGATCAAAGGGGAGGGTACGAGCAGTACTTC
d_call: -; clone_size: -; j_call: TRBJ2-1; v_call: TRBV10-3; cdr3_aa: CAITERQYNEQFF; cdr3_nt: TGTGCCATCACCGAGAGACAATACAATGAGCAGTTCTTC
d_call: -; clone_size: -; j_call: TRBJ2-7; v_call: TRBV7-7; cdr3_aa: CASSLGPSGTYEQYF; cdr3_nt: TGTGCTAGCAGCCTCGGCCCCTCGGGGACCTACGAGCAGTACTTC
d_call: -; clone_size: -; j_call: TRBJ1-5; v_call: TRBV2; cdr3_aa: CASSDEGSNQPQHF; cdr3_nt: TGTGCCAGCAGTGATGAGGGTAGCAATCAGCCCCAGCATTTT
d_call: TRBD2; clone_size: -; j_call: TRBJ2-7; v_call: TRBV27; cdr3_aa: CASSSLAGGTYEQYF; cdr3_nt: TGTGCCAGCAGTTCCTTAGCGGGAGGGACCTACGAGCAGTACTTC
d_call: TRBD2; clone_size: -; j_call: TRBJ2-7; v_call: TRBV27; cdr3_aa: CASSWEGGYEQYF; cdr3_nt: TGTGCCAGCAGTTGGGAGGGCGGTTACGAGCAGTACTTC
d_call: -; clone_size: -; j_call: TRBJ2-5; v_call: TRBV5-1; cdr3_aa: CASSLGVSGETQYF; cdr3_nt: TGCGCCAGCAGCTTGGGGGTGTCGGGAGAGACCCAGTACTTC
d_call: -; clone_size: -; j_call: TRBJ2-1; v_call: TRBV18; cdr3_aa: CASSPEQYNEQFF; cdr3_nt: TGTGCCAGCTCACCAGAACAGTACAATGAGCAGTTCTTC
d_call: -; clone_size: -; j_call: TRBJ2-4; v_call: TRBV5-5; cdr3_aa: CASSPGGAKNIQYF; cdr3_nt: TGTGCCAGCAGTCCAGGGGGGGCCAAAAACATTCAGTACTTC
d_call: TRBD1; clone_size: -; j_call: TRBJ2-5; v_call: TRBV30; cdr3_aa: CAWSLTGAQETQYF; cdr3_nt: TGTGCCTGGAGTCTGACAGGGGCCCAAGAGACCCAGTACTTC
d_call: TRBD1; clone_size: -; j_call: TRBJ1-2; v_call: TRBV24-1; cdr3_aa: CATSDPRRRQGESVGYTF; cdr3_nt: TGTGCCACCAGTGATCCGAGGAGAAGACAGGGCGAGTCTGTTGGCTACACCTTC
d_call: TRBD1; clone_size: -; j_call: TRBJ2-5; v_call: TRBV5-1; cdr3_aa: CASSPAGTGFQETQYF; cdr3_nt: TGCGCCAGCAGCCCCGCCGGGACAGGATTCCAAGAGACCCAGTACTTC
d_call: TRBD1; clone_size: -; j_call: TRBJ1-5; v_call: TRBV27; cdr3_aa: CASSLGGTGANQPQHF; cdr3_nt: TGTGCCAGCAGTTTAGGAGGTACAGGGGCCAATCAGCCCCAGCATTTT
d_call: -; clone_size: -; j_call: TRBJ2-1; v_call: TRBV12-1; cdr3_aa: CASSFMRHNEQFF; cdr3_nt: TGTGCCAGCAGCTTTATGAGGCATAATGAGCAGTTCTTC
d_call: -; clone_size: -; j_call: TRBJ1-5; v_call: TRBV5-1; cdr3_aa: CASSPDSPNQPQHF; cdr3_nt: TGCGCCAGCAGCCCTGACAGCCCCAATCAGCCCCAGCATTTT
d_call: TRBD1; clone_size: -; j_call: TRBJ1-2; v_call: TRBV7-9; cdr3_aa: CASSLERDRGTYGYTF; cdr3_nt: TGTGCCAGCAGCTTGGAGAGGGACAGAGGCACCTATGGCTACACCTTC
d_call: -; clone_size: -; j_call: TRBJ2-4; v_call: TRBV15; cdr3_aa: CATSSQSPGVAKNIQYF; cdr3_nt: TGTGCCACCAGCAGCCAATCCCCAGGGGTGGCCAAAAACATTCAGTACTTC
d_call: TRBD1; clone_size: -; j_call: TRBJ1-6; v_call: TRBV10-2; cdr3_aa: CASSGTGSLHNSPLHF; cdr3_nt: TGCGCCAGCAGTGGGACAGGGAGCCTCCATAATTCACCCCTCCACTTT
d_call: -; clone_size: -; j_call: TRBJ1-2; v_call: TRBV9; cdr3_aa: CASSATTAKDYYGYTF; cdr3_nt: TGTGCCAGCAGCGCAACCACCGCCAAGGACTACTATGGCTACACCTTC
d_call: TRBD1; clone_size: -; j_call: TRBJ1-2; v_call: TRBV9; cdr3_aa: CASSLGTGWDYGYTF; cdr3_nt: TGTGCCAGCAGCTTAGGGACAGGGTGGGATTATGGCTACACCTTC
d_call: TRBD1; clone_size: -; j_call: TRBJ1-1; v_call: TRBV7-9; cdr3_aa: CASSWGTGGQTEAFF; cdr3_nt: TGTGCCAGCAGCTGGGGGACAGGGGGCCAAACTGAAGCTTTCTTT
d_call: TRBD1; clone_size: -; j_call: TRBJ2-1; v_call: TRBV15; cdr3_aa: CATSRVTGGPHNEQFF; cdr3_nt: TGTGCCACCAGCAGAGTTACAGGGGGTCCCCACAATGAGCAGTTCTTC
d_call: -; clone_size: -; j_call: TRBJ2-7; v_call: TRBV7-9; cdr3_aa: CASSLDSHSYEQYF; cdr3_nt: TGTGCCAGCAGCTTAGACAGCCACTCCTACGAGCAGTACTTC
d_call: -; clone_size: -; j_call: TRBJ2-7; v_call: TRBV11-2; cdr3_aa: CASRNPGTGASGSSYEQYF; cdr3_nt: TGTGCCAGCCGCAATCCCGGGACAGGGGCTAGCGGGAGCTCCTACGAGCAGTACTTC
d_call: TRBD1; clone_size: -; j_call: TRBJ1-5; v_call: TRBV7-9; cdr3_aa: CASSLGAGGGNQPQHF; cdr3_nt: TGTGCCAGCAGCTTAGGGGCAGGGGGCGGGAATCAGCCCCAGCATTTT
d_call: -; clone_size: -; j_call: TRBJ2-1; v_call: TRBV6-5; cdr3_aa: CASSYEGGSYNEQFF; cdr3_nt: TGTGCCAGCAGTTACGAGGGAGGCTCCTACAATGAGCAGTTCTTC
d_call: TRBD2; clone_size: -; j_call: TRBJ2-4; v_call: TRBV9; cdr3_aa: CASSSSVGLGAKNIQYF; cdr3_nt: TGTGCCAGCAGCTCCTCGGTTGGACTAGGGGCCAAAAACATTCAGTACTTC
d_call: TRBD2; clone_size: -; j_call: TRBJ2-2; v_call: TRBV7-2; cdr3_aa: CASSRTSGSTGELFF; cdr3_nt: TGTGCCAGCAGCCGGACTAGCGGGAGCACCGGGGAGCTGTTTTTT
d_call: TRBD1; clone_size: -; j_call: TRBJ1-5; v_call: TRBV28; cdr3_aa: CASRRTGTGDNQPQHF; cdr3_nt: TGTGCCAGCAGGAGAACGGGGACAGGCGACAATCAGCCCCAGCATTTT
d_call: TRBD2; clone_size: -; j_call: TRBJ2-3; v_call: TRBV13; cdr3_aa: CASSSRGGEHVTDTQYF; cdr3_nt: TGTGCCAGCAGCTCACGTGGGGGGGAACACGTCACAGATACGCAGTATTTT
d_call: -; clone_size: -; j_call: TRBJ1-1; v_call: TRBV2; cdr3_aa: CASSKDKNTEAFF; cdr3_nt: TGTGCCAGCAGTAAAGACAAAAACACTGAAGCTTTCTTT
d_call: TRBD2; clone_size: few; j_call: TRBJ2-7; v_call: TRBV19; cdr3_aa: CASSIGLANEQYF; cdr3_nt: TGTGCCAGTAGTATCGGACTAGCGAACGAGCAGTACTTC
d_call: -; clone_size: -; j_call: TRBJ2-1; v_call: TRBV30; cdr3_aa: CAWTRSSNYNEQFF; cdr3_nt: TGTGCCTGGACCAGGTCCTCTAATTACAATGAGCAGTTCTTC
d_call: -; clone_size: -; j_call: TRBJ2-2; v_call: TRBV11-3; cdr3_aa: CASSLRSTGELFF; cdr3_nt: TGTGCCAGCAGCTTGCGGAGCACCGGGGAGCTGTTTTTT
d_call: -; clone_size: once; j_call: TRBJ1-1; v_call: TRBV9; cdr3_aa: CASSVEGRGTEAFF; cdr3_nt: TGTGCCAGCAGCGTAGAGGGGCGAGGCACTGAAGCTTTCTTT
d_call: -; clone_size: -; j_call: TRBJ1-4; v_call: TRBV5-6; cdr3_aa: CASSSGTYNEKLFF; cdr3_nt: TGTGCCAGCAGTTCCGGGACATATAATGAAAAACTGTTTTTT
d_call: TRBD1; clone_size: -; j_call: TRBJ1-6; v_call: TRBV12-5; cdr3_aa: CASGPGQGYSPLHF; cdr3_nt: TGTGCTAGTGGCCCGGGACAGGGGTATTCACCCCTCCACTTT
d_call: TRBD1; clone_size: -; j_call: TRBJ1-1; v_call: TRBV18; cdr3_aa: CASSPKGQGGGGTEAFF; cdr3_nt: TGTGCCAGCTCACCCAAGGGACAGGGCGGAGGTGGCACTGAAGCTTTCTTT
d_call: -; clone_size: few; j_call: TRBJ2-6; v_call: TRBV4-1; cdr3_aa: CASSQTGQIPSGANVLTF; cdr3_nt: TGCGCCAGCAGCCAAACGGGACAAATCCCCTCTGGGGCCAACGTCCTGACTTTC
d_call: TRBD1; clone_size: -; j_call: TRBJ2-6; v_call: TRBV29-1; cdr3_aa: CSVEIDRDRDSGANVLTF; cdr3_nt: TGCAGCGTTGAGATCGACCGGGACAGGGATTCTGGGGCCAACGTCCTGACTTTC
d_call: TRBD2; clone_size: -; j_call: TRBJ2-2; v_call: TRBV11-3; cdr3_aa: CASSAGTSGTTGELFF; cdr3_nt: TGTGCCAGCAGCGCCGGGACTAGCGGGACCACCGGGGAGCTGTTTTTT
d_call: -; clone_size: -; j_call: TRBJ1-2; v_call: TRBV28; cdr3_aa: CASTLQGRGNYGYTF; cdr3_nt: TGTGCCAGCACCCTACAGGGTCGGGGCAACTATGGCTACACCTTC